Listed here is a single T cell receptor (beta chain). What this receptor recognizes is not known. The input lacks base qualities; no much larger clone sits a single base away. The sample belongs to a study of blood T cells in healthy people across ages (dated by TCRdb to 2013 to 2016). General notes on the study: Template switching captured roughly one uniquely barcoded TCR beta cDNA molecule per two T cells in model experiments. Using deep sequencing normalized with unique cDNA molecular identifiers, the study measured how TCR beta repertoire diversity changes with age. Donors were grouped into four age groups: young (average approximately 15 years), middle-aged (about 40), aged (about 60) and long-lived (around 82). To avoid experimental bias, donors of different ages were spread randomly across the sequencing lanes. Using the same blood draw, the study looked at two additional independent replicas of 1 million unique cDNA reads for two donors, one aged 18 to 30 and the other aged 80 or older.

The donors were roughly 40 Caucasian individuals from Russia, aged 6 to 90 years, who were systemically healthy. About 10 milliliters of peripheral blood were collected from each donor into EDTA-treated Vacutainer tubes. Ficoll-Paque density-gradient centrifugation was used to isolate PBMCs, with at least 7 million per sample. Trizol reagent was used to extract total RNA from the PBMCs, yielding at least 6 micrograms per sample. The percentages of naive CD45RAhigh/CD27high T cells were determined by flow cytometry on a PBMC aliquot from every donor. Library construction relied on 5' RACE. Sequenced on an Illumina HiSeq 2500. A second PCR of roughly 7 to 12 cycles was performed with a sample-barcoded 5' primer and a J-beta primer mix. A template-switch 5' adaptor carrying 12 random nucleotides introduced a unique molecular identifier onto each TCR beta cDNA molecule. At least 3 million CDR3-containing paired-end reads were obtained from each sample. All of the RNA was converted into first-strand cDNA using the Mint cDNA synthesis kit, with a TRBC-specific oligonucleotide serving as the primer. After uracil-DNA glycosylase treatment, a first 18-cycle PCR used universal primers M1SS and BC2_uni_R on all cDNA. The original pipeline was this. For normalization, 1 million high-quality reads, each with a distinct molecular identifier, were randomly selected from each sample. Instead of being binned into consensus sequences, reads with shared molecular identifiers were discarded. MiTCR, run with a Q25 quality threshold and the strictest error-elimination algorithm, handled CDR3 identification, clonotype clustering and error correction. A nonparametric unseen species model with Euler transformation was used to estimate a lower bound on total TCR beta diversity. TCRdb reprocessed the public reads (quality trimming at Q25 with fastp, clone calling with MiXCR) and kept in-frame beta chains. A single entry per CDR3 protein holds the most common genes and DNA from its merged rows. What appears here as the V and J calls and clone size reflects TCRdb's work, not the paper's. The sample profile shows about 640,000 distinct CDR3 sequences; roughly three fifths of them were found once. The top ten clones comprise 30% to 45% of the sample.

CDR1 and CDR2 are drawn from the germline V gene: SQVTM, ANQGSEA. From the cysteine up to the phenylalanine, the CDR3 has a length of 14 residues. The retained sequence is limited to the CDR3, 42 bases, with the frame set at the first base. At the junction V is shortened by 7 bases and J by 11 bases; bases outside the gene matches: 17. Results and caveats for the whole study, not just this receptor: Because profiling used bulk unsorted PBMCs, naive and antigen-experienced compartments could not be compared conclusively. Compared with the aged group, more naive CD4+ T cells, fewer expanded clones and increased TCR diversity were shown by the long-lived group, suggesting age selection. Estimates of total diversity based on one million sequenced T cells were considered lower bounds and underestimates. As age increased, observed TCR beta diversity per million T cells dropped in a roughly linear way, and a significant reduction was already evident by age about 40. The percentage of naive T cells measured by flow cytometry correlated strongly with observed TCR beta diversity. The CMV infection status of donors was not known, potentially confounding age-related changes in expanded clonotypes.

The sequence was obtained from a man aged 60 to 75 in good health. Sequencing input: blood. The V gene is TRBV29-1 and the J gene is TRBJ2-5; TRBD1 aligns with 9 central bases. The CDR3 is CSAYGTGPIYEQYF. Read as DNA, the sequence is TGCAGCGCCTACGGGACAGGGCCTATCTATGAGCAGTACTTC. The variable domain in full, with residues beyond the CDR3 obtained from the reference TRBV29-1 and TRBJ2-5 genes, is SAVISQKPSRDICQRGTSLTIQCQVDSQVTMMFWYRQQPGQSLTLIATANQGSEATYESGFVIDKFPISRPNLTFSTLTVSNMSPEDSSIYLCSAYGTGPIYEQYFGPGTRLLVL.